Following are 10 T cell receptor beta chains from one sample sequenced in a study of T-cell memory formation after mild COVID-19. TCRdb fed the 5' RACE reads into MiXCR, producing one record per CDR3 protein. The data hold 550,000 to 600,000 distinct CDR3 sequences, with around 15% observed a single time. Material for sequencing was PBMCs or a T cell subset sorted from them (not recorded which). The receptor source for this set is an adult woman who had mild COVID-19 (a few samples of this study predate the infection). Cell type and time point are not known.

A few counts support this clonotype. The chain links TRBV2 to TRBJ2-3; 15 bases map to TRBD2. Germline V gene lookup returns CDR1 SNHLY and CDR2 FYNNEI. The CDR3 sequence is 14 residues long. V was clipped by 7 bases and J by 5 bases; unmatched bases: 1. CDR3: CASKGLAGGDTQYF. DNA for the CDR3: TGTGCCAGCAAGGGACTAGCGGGAGGAGATACGCAGTATTTT. The full variable domain, its missing parts supplied by reference TRBV2 and TRBJ2-3, is EPEVTQTPSHQVTQMGQEVILRCVPISNHLYFYWYRQILGQKVEFLVSFYNNEISEKSEIFDDQFSVERPDGSNFTLKIRSTKLEDSAMYFCASKGLAGGDTQYFGPGTRLTVL.

J is TRBJ2-3 and V is TRBV5-1; 10 bases agree with TRBD1. V was clipped by 7 bases and J by 4 bases; unmatched bases: 6. The CDR3 length is 14 residues. Germline V gene lookup returns CDR1 SGHRS and CDR2 YFSETQ. The CDR3 nucleotides read TGCGCCAGCGATCCCGGGACAGGGGCAGATACGCAGTATTTT. This sequence encodes CASDPGTGADTQYF. Full variable domain (missing parts from reference TRBV5-1 and TRBJ2-3): KAGVTQTPRYLIKTRGQQVTLSCSPISGHRSVSWYQQTPGQGLQFLFEYFSETQRNKGNFPGRFSGRQFSNSRSEMNVSTLELGDSALYLCASDPGTGADTQYFGPGTRLTVL.

This chain uses TRBV24-1 with TRBJ2-7, with TRBD2 as a possible D gene (5 bases). CDR3 size: 13 residues. V was cut by 7 bases and J by 7 bases, with 16 bases left in between. Germline V CDR1 and CDR2: KGHDR, SFDVKD. The CDR3 region has the DNA TGTGCCACCAGATCCGGACTTGCGGGTGAGCAGTACTTC. Protein product: CATRSGLAGEQYF.

The chain links TRBV7-9 to TRBJ2-7; D perhaps matches TRBD2 (6 bases). The length of the CDR3 is 14 residues. Germline V gene sequence: CDR1 SEHNR, CDR2 FQNEAQ (reference sequence). V was clipped by 5 bases and J by 4 bases, with 15 bases between them. The CDR3 protein is CASSRTPRGYEQYF. The CDR3 DNA is TGTGCCAGCAGCAGGACTCCCCGGGGGTACGAGCAGTACTTC.

The chain uses TRBV20-1 and TRBJ1-6, with D perhaps TRBD1 (5 bases). Deletions cut 3 bases from V and 6 bases from J, with 9 bases between. The germline V gene encodes CDR1 DFQATT and CDR2 SNEGSKA (reference sequence). The CDR3 is 13 amino acids. The CDR3 loop is CSASAGTNSPLHF. The CDR3 DNA reads TGCAGTGCTAGTGCAGGGACTAATTCACCCCTCCACTTT.

The rearrangement joins TRBV7-8 to TRBJ1-5; D is unclear. The CDR3 runs to 16 residues. Germline V gene data show CDR1 as SGHVS and CDR2 as FQNEAQ. Trimming took 3 bases from V and 1 from J, leaving 13 bases between them. The CDR3 DNA is TGTGCCAGCAGCTTCGTTTCAGGCTTCAGCAATCAGCCCCAGCATTTT. Translation: CASSFVSGFSNQPQHF.

The sample holds a few counts of this clonotype. The chain uses TRBV7-9 and TRBJ2-1, with D possibly being TRBD1 (5 bases). CDR3 size: 16 residues. In germline, CDR1 is SEHNR, CDR2 FQNEAQ (reference sequence). Deletions cut 0 bases from V and 2 bases from J, with 11 bases between. The CDR3 region has the DNA TGTGCCAGCAGCTTAGCTTGGGCAGGGACCTACAATGAGCAGTTCTTC. Its translation: CASSLAWAGTYNEQFF.

The chain couples TRBV5-4 to TRBJ2-1; no clear D gene. Germline CDR1 is SGHNT and CDR2 is YYREEE (reference sequence). Trimming removed 3 bases at V and 13 bases at J, with 11 bases between. The CDR3 runs to 11 residues. This CDR3 is CASSSSQKQFF. The CDR3 DNA reads as TGTGCCAGCAGCTCTTCACAGAAACAGTTCTTC.

This clonotype was counted only a few times. V is TRBV3-1 and J is TRBJ2-3; 7 bases line up with TRBD2. This CDR3 has 16 residues. CDR1 is LGHDT and CDR2 is YNNKEL in the germline V gene (reference sequence). With V trimmed by 0 bases and J by 3 bases, 6 bases remained unmatched. CDR3 nucleotide sequence: TGTGCCAGCAGCCAAGATCGGGGGGATCGGACAGATACGCAGTATTTT. Amino acid sequence: CASSQDRGDRTDTQYF.

J is TRBJ2-1 and V is TRBV11-1; possible D gene TRBD1, 5 bases. The germline CDR1 and CDR2 sequences are SGHAT and FQDESV (reference sequence). With 5 bases removed from V and 7 bases from J, the gap between germline ends came to 9 bases. CDR3 size: 12 residues. DNA of the CDR3: TGTGCCAGCAGCCCGGACATAAATGAGCAGTTCTTC. It yields the protein CASSPDINEQFF.